This T cell receptor beta chain emerged from a study of regulatory T cells in long-lasting Graves disease. Germline values: CDR1 SGHRS, CDR2 YFSETQ. V lost 4 bases to trimming and J lost 8 bases; unmatched junction nucleotides: 5. The CDR3 consists of 12 residues. Indicated time point: persistent/refractory GD, antithyroid drugs over 5 years with positive TRAb. Generation of the TCR library employed RNA extracted from PBMCs. In building TCR beta libraries, iRepertoire HTBI primers were used together with Arm-PCR of CDR3 regions. One entry per CDR3 protein results from TCRdb running MiXCR on the multiplex PCR reads. The repertoire holds 400,000 to 450,000 distinct CDR3 sequences, with about a quarter as singletons.

The source material was peripheral blood mononuclear cells (PBMCs), sampled when the disease was refractory, from a patient treated with antithyroid drugs. The clonotype originates from a female donor with Graves disease. The chain joins TRBV5-1 to TRBJ1-1, with 7 bases lining up with TRBD1. This chain's CDR3 is CASSLTGIEAFF. In DNA form, the CDR3 reads TGCGCCAGCAGCCTGACAGGGATCGAAGCTTTCTTT.